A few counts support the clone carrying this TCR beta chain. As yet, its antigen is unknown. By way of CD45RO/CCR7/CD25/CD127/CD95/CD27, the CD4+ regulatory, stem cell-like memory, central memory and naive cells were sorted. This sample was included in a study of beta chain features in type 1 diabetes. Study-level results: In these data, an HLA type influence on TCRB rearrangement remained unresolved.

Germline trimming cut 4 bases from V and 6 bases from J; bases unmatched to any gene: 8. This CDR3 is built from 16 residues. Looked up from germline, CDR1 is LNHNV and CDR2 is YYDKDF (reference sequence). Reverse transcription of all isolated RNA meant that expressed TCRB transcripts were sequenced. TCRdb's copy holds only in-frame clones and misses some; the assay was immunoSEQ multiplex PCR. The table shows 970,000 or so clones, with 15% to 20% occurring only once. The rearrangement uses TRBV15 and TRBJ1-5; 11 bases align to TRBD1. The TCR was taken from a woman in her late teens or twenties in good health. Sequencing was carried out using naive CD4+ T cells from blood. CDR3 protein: CATSTRDRGVAQPQHF. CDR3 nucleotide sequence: TGTGCCACCAGCACCCGGGACAGGGGGGTTGCTCAGCCCCAGCATTTT.